The rows below give T cell receptor beta chains drawn from one sample of a study of early T cells in non-severe SARS-CoV-2 infection. TCRdb independently ran MiXCR on the 5' RACE reads; one entry per CDR3 protein. The sample holds tens of thousands of distinct CDR3 sequences, less than 15% seen once. Sequencing used whole blood. Receptor source: an adult who was a healthcare worker with PCR-confirmed SARS-CoV-2 infection or an uninfected control (not recorded which). The CDR3 runs from the conserved cysteine through the conserved F or W. Fields, in order: D gene, CDR3 length, J gene, V gene, clone size, CDR3 DNA, CDR3 protein. D genes are given only for firm matches. Not all rows give a size; the values are once, few, many and, for expanded clones, a class.

d_call: TRBD1
cdr3_length: 16
j_call: TRBJ2-2
v_call: TRBV24-1
clone_size: few
cdr3_nt: TGTGCCACCAGTGATGCCGACAGGGTTTACACCGGGGAGCTGTTTTTT
cdr3_aa: CATSDADRVYTGELFF

d_call: NA
cdr3_length: 15
j_call: TRBJ2-2
v_call: TRBV6-4
clone_size: NA
cdr3_nt: TGTGCCAGCAGTGACTCGAAACAGGACACCGGGGAGCTGTTTTTT
cdr3_aa: CASSDSKQDTGELFF

d_call: NA
cdr3_length: 13
j_call: TRBJ2-7
v_call: TRBV3-1
clone_size: many
cdr3_nt: TGTGCCAGCAGCCAAGGCAGGGATGGAGAGCAGTACTTC
cdr3_aa: CASSQGRDGEQYF

d_call: NA
cdr3_length: 11
j_call: TRBJ2-7
v_call: TRBV29-1
clone_size: few
cdr3_nt: TGCAGCGGATCAGAAGCCTACGAGCAGTACTTC
cdr3_aa: CSGSEAYEQYF

d_call: TRBD1
cdr3_length: 15
j_call: TRBJ2-4
v_call: TRBV10-3
clone_size: many
cdr3_nt: TGTGCCATCAGTGAGACCCGGGACAGGGGAAACATTCAGTACTTC
cdr3_aa: CAISETRDRGNIQYF

d_call: NA
cdr3_length: 13
j_call: TRBJ1-1
v_call: TRBV30
clone_size: many
cdr3_nt: TGTGCCTGGAGATACGGGCAGAACACTGAAGCTTTCTTT
cdr3_aa: CAWRYGQNTEAFF

d_call: NA
cdr3_length: 13
j_call: TRBJ2-7
v_call: TRBV7-8
clone_size: NA
cdr3_nt: TGTGCCAGCAGCTTAGACAGGGATAACGAGCAGTACTTC
cdr3_aa: CASSLDRDNEQYF

d_call: TRBD1
cdr3_length: 15
j_call: TRBJ2-7
v_call: TRBV28
clone_size: few
cdr3_nt: TGTGCCAGCAGTAACACCGGGACAGGGGGCGGCGAGCAGTACTTC
cdr3_aa: CASSNTGTGGGEQYF

d_call: NA
cdr3_length: 12
j_call: TRBJ2-1
v_call: TRBV6-2/TRBV6-3
clone_size: NA
cdr3_nt: TGTGCCAGCAGTTACTCGACCCCCTTGCAGTTCTTC
cdr3_aa: CASSYSTPLQFF

d_call: NA
cdr3_length: 16
j_call: TRBJ1-1
v_call: TRBV2
clone_size: few
cdr3_nt: TGTGCCAGCAGTGTAGGTCGACAGACCATGAACACTGAAGCTTTCTTT
cdr3_aa: CASSVGRQTMNTEAFF

d_call: NA
cdr3_length: 14
j_call: TRBJ2-2
v_call: TRBV12-3/TRBV12-4
clone_size: NA
cdr3_nt: TGTGCCAGCAGTTTGGGACTGCTAGCCGGGGAGCTGTTTTTT
cdr3_aa: CASSLGLLAGELFF

d_call: TRBD1
cdr3_length: 12
j_call: TRBJ1-3
v_call: TRBV10-3
clone_size: few
cdr3_nt: TGTGCCAAGGGACAGGATGGAAACACCATATATTTT
cdr3_aa: CAKGQDGNTIYF

d_call: NA
cdr3_length: 16
j_call: TRBJ1-6
v_call: TRBV7-6
clone_size: many
cdr3_nt: TGTGCCAGCAGCTTAGCATACAGCCTCTATAATTCACCCCTCCACTTT
cdr3_aa: CASSLAYSLYNSPLHF

d_call: NA
cdr3_length: 16
j_call: TRBJ1-1
v_call: TRBV18
clone_size: NA
cdr3_nt: TGTGCCAGCTCACCGATAGGAGAGGGACCTAGGGCTGAAGCTTTCTTT
cdr3_aa: CASSPIGEGPRAEAFF

d_call: NA
cdr3_length: 17
j_call: TRBJ2-2
v_call: TRBV9
clone_size: NA
cdr3_nt: TGTGCCAGCAGCGTAATGGCGCGAGGAGCGAACACCGGGGAGCTGTTTTTT
cdr3_aa: CASSVMARGANTGELFF

d_call: NA
cdr3_length: 15
j_call: TRBJ2-5
v_call: TRBV4-1
clone_size: many
cdr3_nt: TGCGCCAGCAGCCAGGACCTAGGAGGGGGAGAGACCCAGTACTTC
cdr3_aa: CASSQDLGGGETQYF

d_call: TRBD1
cdr3_length: 14
j_call: TRBJ2-7
v_call: TRBV27
clone_size: NA
cdr3_nt: TGTGCCAGCAGTTTAGGGGGACAGGGCTCCGAGCAGTACTTC
cdr3_aa: CASSLGGQGSEQYF

d_call: NA
cdr3_length: 16
j_call: TRBJ1-1
v_call: TRBV18
clone_size: NA
cdr3_nt: TGTGCCAGCTCACCCTCGGAACCTCCGTTAGACACTGAAGCTTTCTTT
cdr3_aa: CASSPSEPPLDTEAFF

d_call: NA
cdr3_length: 15
j_call: TRBJ1-3
v_call: TRBV3-1
clone_size: NA
cdr3_nt: TGTGCCAGCAGAAACTCGGAGATTTCTGGAAACACCATATATTTT
cdr3_aa: CASRNSEISGNTIYF

d_call: NA
cdr3_length: 14
j_call: TRBJ1-4
v_call: TRBV11-1
clone_size: NA
cdr3_nt: TGTGCCAGCAGCCCAAACAGGGAACGAGAAAAACTGTTTTTT
cdr3_aa: CASSPNREREKLFF

d_call: NA
cdr3_length: 15
j_call: TRBJ2-4
v_call: TRBV5-5
clone_size: few
cdr3_nt: TGTGCCAGCAGCCATGCCGGGACGCCAAAAAACATTCAGTACTTC
cdr3_aa: CASSHAGTPKNIQYF

d_call: NA
cdr3_length: 12
j_call: TRBJ2-1
v_call: TRBV4-2
clone_size: NA
cdr3_nt: TGTGCCAGCAGCCAAGTTGTTAATGAGCAGTTCTTC
cdr3_aa: CASSQVVNEQFF

d_call: NA
cdr3_length: 17
j_call: TRBJ1-4
v_call: TRBV6-5
clone_size: NA
cdr3_nt: TGTGCCAGCAGGCGACCGTTAAACGCGAAGGGGAATGAAAAACTGTTTTTT
cdr3_aa: CASRRPLNAKGNEKLFF

d_call: TRBD2
cdr3_length: 16
j_call: TRBJ2-3
v_call: TRBV11-2
clone_size: many
cdr3_nt: TGTGCCAGCAGCTCGTTTCGGGGGGGCGTCACAGATACGCAGTATTTT
cdr3_aa: CASSSFRGGVTDTQYF

d_call: NA
cdr3_length: 14
j_call: TRBJ2-7
v_call: TRBV12-3/TRBV12-4
clone_size: few
cdr3_nt: TGTGCCAGCACCCTTCGGGGAAGCCGATACGAGCAGTACTTC
cdr3_aa: CASTLRGSRYEQYF

d_call: NA
cdr3_length: 11
j_call: TRBJ2-4
v_call: TRBV11-2
clone_size: many
cdr3_nt: TGTGCCAGCAGCAACCCCTACATTCAGTACTTC
cdr3_aa: CASSNPYIQYF

d_call: NA
cdr3_length: 13
j_call: TRBJ2-7
v_call: TRBV12-3/TRBV12-4
clone_size: few
cdr3_nt: TGTGCCTCCCGGGTGCAGGGAGGTTACGAGCAGTACTTC
cdr3_aa: CASRVQGGYEQYF

d_call: NA
cdr3_length: 14
j_call: TRBJ2-7
v_call: TRBV12-5
clone_size: NA
cdr3_nt: TGTGCTAGTGGTTTGGACAGGTCTTACTACGAGCAGTACTTC
cdr3_aa: CASGLDRSYYEQYF

d_call: NA
cdr3_length: 14
j_call: TRBJ2-5
v_call: TRBV9
clone_size: NA
cdr3_nt: TGTGCCAGCAGCCCGGGGTCGACTGTGGAGACCCAGTACTTC
cdr3_aa: CASSPGSTVETQYF

d_call: TRBD1
cdr3_length: 16
j_call: TRBJ1-2
v_call: TRBV30
clone_size: NA
cdr3_nt: TGTGCCTGGAGTTTGTCGGGGACAGGGCCGATCTATGGCTACACCTTC
cdr3_aa: CAWSLSGTGPIYGYTF

d_call: TRBD1
cdr3_length: 15
j_call: TRBJ1-1
v_call: TRBV7-9
clone_size: NA
cdr3_nt: TGTGCCAGCAGCCCTATCGACAGGGGAGCTGGCGAAGCTTTCTTT
cdr3_aa: CASSPIDRGAGEAFF

d_call: TRBD1
cdr3_length: 15
j_call: TRBJ1-2
v_call: TRBV6-2/TRBV6-3
clone_size: few
cdr3_nt: TGTGCCAGCAGTCAACCTGGGACAGGGGACTATGGCTACACCTTC
cdr3_aa: CASSQPGTGDYGYTF

d_call: NA
cdr3_length: 17
j_call: TRBJ1-5
v_call: TRBV6-6
clone_size: NA
cdr3_nt: TGTGCCAGCAGTTACTTCCGAGGCAGCTATAGCAATCAGCCCCAGCATTTT
cdr3_aa: CASSYFRGSYSNQPQHF